A selection of T cell receptor beta chains follows, all from one sample in a study of shared clonotypes between healthy human individuals. The protocol was immunoSEQ multiplex PCR, while the TCRdb copy is restricted to in-frame clones and leaves out a portion. The repertoire consists of around 2.5 million clones, with 90% to 95% occurring once and the leading ten covering approximately 0.36%. The specimen sequenced was naive CD4+ T cells from PBMCs. These receptors were obtained from a man younger than 35 in good health. Some clones in this sample may be carry-over from other donors' samples. CDR3s include the opening cysteine and the closing phenylalanine or tryptophan. Fields, in order: J gene, V gene, D gene, clone size, CDR3 protein, CDR3 DNA. D genes are given only for firm matches. The size of a clone is reported for some rows only, either as once, few or many, or as a class for expanded clones.

j_gene: TRBJ1-4; v_gene: TRBV6-4; d_gene: .; abundance: once; CDR3aa: CASSSIFGSDEKLFF; CDR3nt: TGTGCCAGCAGCTCCATCTTTGGGTCGGATGAAAAACTGTTTTTT
j_gene: TRBJ2-7; v_gene: TRBV13; d_gene: TRBD2; abundance: .; CDR3aa: CASSPGTSGAPYEQYF; CDR3nt: TGTGCCAGCAGCCCAGGGACTAGCGGGGCCCCCTACGAGCAGTACTTC
j_gene: TRBJ1-2; v_gene: TRBV5-4; d_gene: TRBD1; abundance: .; CDR3aa: CASSMTGGYGYTF; CDR3nt: TGTGCCAGCAGTATGACAGGGGGCTATGGCTACACCTTC
j_gene: TRBJ1-5; v_gene: TRBV4-1; d_gene: .; abundance: .; CDR3aa: CASSARTGGDQPQHF; CDR3nt: TGCGCCAGCAGCGCCCGGACCGGCGGGGATCAGCCCCAGCATTTT
j_gene: TRBJ2-2; v_gene: TRBV7-3; d_gene: TRBD1; abundance: .; CDR3aa: CASSPGRGTNTGELFF; CDR3nt: TGTGCCAGCAGCCCAGGCAGGGGGACCAACACCGGGGAGCTGTTTTTT
j_gene: TRBJ2-3; v_gene: TRBV4-2; d_gene: .; abundance: .; CDR3aa: CASSQGSQLTDTQYF; CDR3nt: TGTGCCAGCAGCCAAGGGTCGCAGCTCACAGATACGCAGTATTTT
j_gene: TRBJ2-3; v_gene: TRBV4-3; d_gene: TRBD2; abundance: .; CDR3aa: CASSRTGRAKDTQYF; CDR3nt: TGCGCCAGCAGCCGCACCGGGAGGGCCAAAGATACGCAGTATTTT
j_gene: TRBJ1-2; v_gene: TRBV30; d_gene: .; abundance: .; CDR3aa: CAWFPRRGPNGYTF; CDR3nt: TGTGCCTGGTTCCCGCGTCGGGGGCCGAATGGCTACACCTTC
j_gene: TRBJ2-7; v_gene: TRBV20-1; d_gene: .; abundance: .; CDR3aa: CSATTVNEQYF; CDR3nt: TGCAGTGCTACTACAGTAAACGAGCAGTACTTC
j_gene: TRBJ2-7; v_gene: TRBV2; d_gene: TRBD1; abundance: .; CDR3aa: CASRGTGGPYEQYF; CDR3nt: TGTGCCAGCAGGGGGACAGGGGGCCCGTACGAGCAGTACTTC
j_gene: TRBJ2-3; v_gene: TRBV5-1; d_gene: TRBD2; abundance: .; CDR3aa: CASSLARTGGETDTQYF; CDR3nt: TGCGCCAGCAGCTTGGCCCGGACGGGAGGAGAGACAGATACGCAGTATTTT
j_gene: TRBJ1-4; v_gene: TRBV5-6; d_gene: .; abundance: .; CDR3aa: CASILFAATNEKLFF; CDR3nt: TGTGCCAGCATCCTTTTCGCCGCCACTAATGAAAAACTGTTTTTT
j_gene: TRBJ2-3; v_gene: TRBV11-2; d_gene: .; abundance: .; CDR3aa: CASSQAAETQYF; CDR3nt: TGTGCCAGCAGCCAAGCGGCCGAGACGCAGTATTTT
j_gene: TRBJ2-1; v_gene: TRBV5-8; d_gene: .; abundance: .; CDR3aa: CASSLPGPPKGLF; CDR3nt: TGTGCCAGCAGCCTTCCCGGGCCTCCTAAGGGGCTCTTC
j_gene: TRBJ2-7; v_gene: TRBV7-9; d_gene: .; abundance: .; CDR3aa: CASSWRLYEQYF; CDR3nt: TGTGCCAGCAGCTGGCGGCTCTACGAGCAGTACTTC
j_gene: TRBJ1-2; v_gene: TRBV6-5; d_gene: .; abundance: .; CDR3aa: CASSYSMGDYGYTF; CDR3nt: TGTGCCAGCAGTTACTCGATGGGGGACTATGGCTACACCTTC
j_gene: TRBJ2-5; v_gene: TRBV18; d_gene: TRBD2; abundance: .; CDR3aa: CASSKASGSQETQYF; CDR3nt: TGTGCCAGCTCAAAGGCTAGCGGGTCTCAAGAGACCCAGTACTTC
j_gene: TRBJ2-5; v_gene: TRBV30; d_gene: .; abundance: .; CDR3aa: CAWSGQTWTQYF; CDR3nt: TGTGCCTGGAGTGGGCAGACCTGGACCCAGTACTTC
j_gene: TRBJ2-1; v_gene: TRBV21-1; d_gene: .; abundance: .; CDR3aa: CASSKDSGRMNEQFF; CDR3nt: TGTGCCAGCAGCAAAGACAGCGGGAGGATGAATGAGCAGTTCTTC
j_gene: TRBJ2-7; v_gene: TRBV6-5; d_gene: TRBD1; abundance: .; CDR3aa: CASSYSGTAASYEQYF; CDR3nt: TGTGCCAGCAGTTACTCCGGGACAGCGGCTTCCTACGAGCAGTACTTC
j_gene: TRBJ1-1; v_gene: TRBV6-5; d_gene: .; abundance: few; CDR3aa: CASSYSRHLTEAFF; CDR3nt: TGTGCCAGCAGTTACTCGAGACATCTCACTGAAGCTTTCTTT
j_gene: TRBJ2-7; v_gene: TRBV30; d_gene: TRBD2; abundance: .; CDR3aa: CAWSVTSVGEQYF; CDR3nt: TGTGCCTGGAGTGTAACTAGCGTGGGCGAGCAGTACTTC
j_gene: TRBJ2-3; v_gene: TRBV21-1; d_gene: .; abundance: .; CDR3aa: CASSKVASGNTDTQYF; CDR3nt: .
j_gene: TRBJ2-3; v_gene: TRBV9; d_gene: .; abundance: .; CDR3aa: CASSVAGAEDTQYF; CDR3nt: TGTGCCAGCAGCGTGGCAGGGGCGGAAGATACGCAGTATTTT
j_gene: TRBJ1-1; v_gene: TRBV28; d_gene: .; abundance: .; CDR3aa: CASGILRGANTEAFF; CDR3nt: TGTGCCAGCGGTATCTTACGGGGAGCGAACACTGAAGCTTTCTTT
j_gene: TRBJ2-1; v_gene: TRBV19; d_gene: TRBD2; abundance: .; CDR3aa: CASSNPSGIIIYEQFF; CDR3nt: TGTGCCAGTAGTAACCCTAGCGGGATAATCATATATGAGCAGTTCTTC
j_gene: TRBJ1-1; v_gene: TRBV6-1; d_gene: TRBD1; abundance: .; CDR3aa: CASSEGWDRNTEAFF; CDR3nt: TGTGCCAGCAGTGAAGGTTGGGACAGGAACACTGAAGCTTTCTTT